A single sample gave rise to the 20 T cell receptor beta chains below, sequenced in a study of cytomegalovirus exposure and HLA in healthy donors. Amplification used 60 Vbeta primers and 13 Jbeta primers. The table came from immunoSEQ multiplex PCR; TCRdb's copy has only in-frame clones and leaves some out. Of 110,000 to 150,000 clones listed, about 80% were seen once; the top ten hold around 10%. The sequenced sample was PBMCs. The receptors were sampled from a woman aged 55-75 years in good health and CMV-seropositive.

This chain links TRBV4-1 with TRBJ2-2, with 9 bases aligning to TRBD2. V shed 5 bases, J shed 7 bases, and the junction held 17 bases outside the gene matches. The CDR3 has 18 amino acids. Germline lookup yields CDR1 MGHRA and CDR2 YSYEKL. In nucleotides, the CDR3 is TGCGCCAGCAGCTACGAGATCGCGGCGGGAGGGCCCGGCGGGGAGCTGTTTTTT. Translated, it gives CASSYEIAAGGPGGELFF.

J is TRBJ2-7 and V is TRBV4-3, with 7 nucleotides matching TRBD1. Trimming at V came to 0 bases and at J to 2 bases, leaving 7 bases not matched to a gene. CDR1 and CDR2 from the germline V gene are LGHNA and YSLEER. The CDR3 covers 16 residues. CDR3 protein: CASSQDLWQGAYEQYF. CDR3 sequence (DNA): TGCGCCAGCAGCCAAGATCTTTGGCAGGGGGCCTACGAGCAGTACTTC.

The chain employs TRBV15 and TRBJ1-1; D perhaps matches TRBD1 (5 bases). The germline V gene has CDR1 LNHNV and CDR2 YYDKDF (reference sequence). V was trimmed by 4 bases and J by 1 base, leaving 10 bases between them. The length of the CDR3 is 14 residues. The CDR3 DNA sequence: TGTGCCACCAGCAAAGACACAGGGAACACTGAAGCTTTCTTT. Its translation is CATSKDTGNTEAFF.

This clone has only a few counts. The chain employs TRBV2 and TRBJ2-7; 7 positions match TRBD1. The CDR3 has 15 amino acids. With 6 bases clipped from V and 4 bases from J, the junction kept 12 bases outside the gene matches. Germline V gene sequence: CDR1 SNHLY, CDR2 FYNNEI. Here the CDR3 reads CASRQPLDRAYEQYF. CDR3 in DNA: TGTGCCAGCAGACAACCGCTTGACAGGGCTTACGAGCAGTACTTC.

Of note for this clone: Other DNA sequences in the same sample also yield this CDR3. The chain recombines TRBV19 with TRBJ2-7, with TRBD1 as a possible D gene (5 bases). This CDR3 is 12 amino acids long. Looked up from germline, CDR1 is LNHDA and CDR2 is SQIVND (reference sequence). Trimming removed 6 bases from V and 2 bases from J, with 8 bases in between. CDR3 sequence (DNA): TGTGCCAGTAGAGACAGAGCCTACGAGCAGTACTTC. This sequence encodes CASRDRAYEQYF.

This clone occurred once. The chain has TRBV28 and TRBJ2-7, with 9 positions matching TRBD1. Trimming cost V 5 bases and J 0 bases; bases outside gene matches: 2. CDR3 length equals 14 residues. Germline-derived CDR1 and CDR2 are MDHEN and SYDVKM. The CDR3 DNA reads TGTGCCAGCAGTACAGGGGGCATCTCCTACGAGCAGTACTTC. The encoded protein is CASSTGGISYEQYF.

The rearrangement joins TRBV9 to TRBJ1-3; TRBD1 aligns across 7 bases. Germline values: CDR1 SGDLS, CDR2 YYNGEE. J was trimmed by 0 bases and V by 3 bases; bases with no gene match: 9. This CDR3 has 17 amino acids. In DNA, the CDR3 is TGTGCCAGCAGCGCCACCCCGGGACAGTTCTCTGGAAACACCATATATTTT. Translating it yields CASSATPGQFSGNTIYF.

V is TRBV27 and J is TRBJ2-3; possibly TRBD2 for D (5 bases). Trimming took off 6 bases at V and 8 bases at J, with 18 bases between the two ends. The germline CDR1 and CDR2 sequences are MNHEY and SMNVEV (reference sequence). The CDR3 is made up of 14 amino acids. The CDR3 DNA follows: TGTGCCAGCAGCTCATTTTTGGAGGTTGGTACGCAGTATTTT. This translates into CASSSFLEVGTQYF.

The chain has TRBV30 and TRBJ1-4, with a tentative D call TRBD1 (6 bases). Trimming shortened V by 0 bases and J by 6 bases, and 14 bases separated the two germline ends. The CDR3 length is 15 residues. Germline V lookup: CDR1 GTSNPN, CDR2 SVGIG (reference sequence). Written as DNA, the CDR3 is TGTGCCTGGAGTGTACTAGTGGCAGGGGATGAAAAACTGTTTTTT. Residues: CAWSVLVAGDEKLFF.

The chain combines TRBV5-8 with TRBJ1-1; perhaps TRBD1 as D (5 bases). Trimming cost V 4 bases and J 7 bases, with 14 bases left between them. The V gene's germline CDR1 is SGHTS and CDR2 YDEGEE. The CDR3 contains 13 residues. Here the CDR3 DNA reads TGTGCCAGCAGCGAAGTCGTCGGGGGTGAAGCTTTCTTT. Its protein product is CASSEVVGGEAFF.

The CDR3 nucleotides are TGTGCCAGCAGCTCCAGGGACAGTCCAGCGCATGGCTACACCTTC. Translated, it gives CASSSRDSPAHGYTF. The V gene is TRBV13, the J gene TRBJ1-2; TRBD1 agrees at 7 bases. This CDR3 has 15 amino acids. V lost 4 bases to trimming and J lost 6 bases; unmatched junction nucleotides: 11. Germline V gives CDR1 PRHDT, CDR2 FYEKMQ (reference sequence).

This clone was found a few times. The chain recombines TRBV7-9 with TRBJ1-1, with D hard to call. Germline V gene data show CDR1 as SEHNR and CDR2 as FQNEAQ (reference sequence). The CDR3 is made up of 13 amino acids. V gave up 2 bases and J gave up 3 bases, with 7 bases separating them. The CDR3 here is CASSLTTDTEAFF. CDR3 nucleotides: TGTGCCAGCAGCTTAACCACAGACACTGAAGCTTTCTTT.

The chain employs TRBV7-3 and TRBJ2-3; possibly TRBD2 for D (5 bases). V was pared by 1 base and J by 4 bases, with 9 bases between. Germline CDR1 and CDR2: SGHTA and FQGTGA. CDR3 size: 14 residues. This CDR3 reads CASSLNVGADTQYF. The CDR3 DNA reads as TGTGCCAGCAGCTTAAACGTCGGGGCAGATACGCAGTATTTT.

The chain employs TRBV29-1 and TRBJ2-1; 10 nucleotides line up with TRBD2. The CDR3 length is 15 residues. V dropped 3 bases and J dropped 4; count of bases not matched to a gene: 6. Germline V lookup: CDR1 SQVTM, CDR2 ANQGSEA. CDR3 coding DNA: TGCAGCGTTGACAGCGGGAGGGCTCTATACAATGAGCAGTTCTTC. Translation: CSVDSGRALYNEQFF.

This chain links TRBV6-6 with TRBJ1-5; D unresolved. This CDR3 has 14 residues. Germline CDR1 MNHNY, CDR2 SVGAGI (reference sequence). The V end lost 6 bases, the J end lost 0 bases, and 9 bases lay between the germline ends. The CDR3 loop reads CASSGEYSNQPQHF. Written as DNA, the CDR3 is TGTGCCAGCAGCGGAGAGTATAGCAATCAGCCCCAGCATTTT.

This chain joins TRBV5-1 and TRBJ1-6; D may be TRBD1 (6 bases). Deletions cut 4 bases from V and 0 bases from J, with 11 bases between. The CDR3 has 16 residues. Germline V gives CDR1 SGHRS, CDR2 YFSETQ. Here the CDR3 reads CASSRQESSYNSPLHF. The CDR3, as DNA: TGCGCCAGCAGCCGACAGGAGAGCTCCTATAATTCACCCCTCCACTTT.

The V and J genes are TRBV11-2 and TRBJ1-1; 8 bases align to TRBD1. V lost 6 bases and J lost 5; bases outside the gene matches: 11. This CDR3 spans 15 amino acids. Germline loops: CDR1 SGHAT, CDR2 FQNNGV. DNA of the CDR3: TGTGCCAGCAGAACCCCAGGGGGCGCAAGGACTGAAGCTTTCTTT. Protein product: CASRTPGGARTEAFF.

The rearrangement links TRBV18 to TRBJ2-7; 9 bases align to TRBD1. Germline V gene sequence: CDR1 KGHSH, CDR2 LQKENI. V shed 1 base, J shed 9 bases, and the junction held 4 bases outside the gene matches. CDR3 length: 13 residues. CDR3 sequence reads: CASSPRTGDGQYF. In DNA form, the CDR3 reads TGTGCCAGCTCACCACGGACAGGGGATGGGCAGTACTTC.

V and J are TRBV18 and TRBJ1-1, with D possibly matching TRBD1 (6 bases). Looked up from germline, CDR1 is KGHSH and CDR2 is LQKENI. V shed 3 bases and J shed 1 base, with 15 bases lying between them. There are 16 residues in the CDR3. CDR3 bases: TGTGCCAGCTCACCTGAAGGGTGGGGGCCGAACACTGAAGCTTTCTTT. This gives the protein CASSPEGWGPNTEAFF.

The chain couples TRBV14 to TRBJ2-1; D uncertain. The CDR3 has 13 amino acids. V lost 3 bases to trimming and J lost 3 bases, with 6 bases between them. Germline lookup yields CDR1 SGHDN and CDR2 FVKESK. CDR3 nucleotide sequence: TGTGCCAGCAGCCAGGCAGTCTACAATGAGCAGTTCTTC. Translating it yields CASSQAVYNEQFF.